This TCR beta chain was profiled in a study of vaccination and CD4 T cells after COVID-19. As for the study in general: The makeup of the convalescents was six males and four females, two of them Hispanic. The authors used overlapping spike peptides from SARS-CoV-2, HCoV-NL63, HCoV-OC43 and HCoV-229E to stimulate cells.

Documented treatment: roughly nine-day PBMC culture with coronavirus spike peptide pools or control peptides (ViraFEST assay). Gathering of the CD4+ T cells, from the unexposed donor, took place before the COVID-19 pandemic (2011-2018). Turning to this clonotype: As yet, its antigen is unknown.

Trimming stripped 6 bases from V and 0 bases from J, with 11 bases between. Germline loops: CDR1 MNHEY, CDR2 SMNVEV (reference sequence). The CDR3 runs 14 residues. The assay that was used to sequence DNA from cultured CD4+ T cells was the Oncomine TCR Beta short-read assay. TCRdb processed the PCR reads anew with MiXCR; each CDR3 protein has one entry. The sample records fewer than 8,000 distinct CDR3 sequences, 50% to 60% being singletons. The specimen was CD4+ T cells from blood, cultured in vitro. V usage is TRBV27 and J usage is TRBJ1-1, with a possible D match to TRBD1 (5 bases). This receptor was identified in a human donor in good health. Here the CDR3 reads CASRLTAMNTEAFF. The CDR3 DNA follows: TGTGCCAGCAGGCTGACAGCAATGAACACTGAAGCTTTCTTT.